This T cell receptor beta chain was identified in a study of T cells after yellow fever vaccination. Turning to the study itself: SMART-Seq v4 Ultra Low Input prepared libraries from low-cell fractions. Regarding the study as a whole: Just a small share of clonotypes turned up in the CD4 compartment as well as the CD8 compartment.

This clonotype was counted between two and nine times. The antigen remains undetermined. CDR1 and CDR2 from the germline V gene are SNHLY and FYNNEI. This CDR3 comprises 14 residues. V gave up 4 bases and J gave up 8 bases, with 14 bases separating them. It was through 5'RACE template switching that TCR cDNA was made, with a universal primer site and UMIs added. In TCRdb, the 5' RACE reads were re-called with MiXCR into one record per CDR3 protein. The table includes fewer than 450,000 distinct CDR3 sequences, roughly 10% detected once. The specimen comprised PBMCs, sampled on the day of the first yellow fever vaccination. The clonotype originates from a man aged 18 to 30 who received the YFV17D yellow fever vaccine. The rearrangement joins TRBV2 to TRBJ2-2; D is ambiguous. The CDR3 region is CASSVASHVGELFF. The CDR3 bases are TGTGCCAGCAGTGTCGCCTCACATGTAGGGGAGCTGTTTTTT.